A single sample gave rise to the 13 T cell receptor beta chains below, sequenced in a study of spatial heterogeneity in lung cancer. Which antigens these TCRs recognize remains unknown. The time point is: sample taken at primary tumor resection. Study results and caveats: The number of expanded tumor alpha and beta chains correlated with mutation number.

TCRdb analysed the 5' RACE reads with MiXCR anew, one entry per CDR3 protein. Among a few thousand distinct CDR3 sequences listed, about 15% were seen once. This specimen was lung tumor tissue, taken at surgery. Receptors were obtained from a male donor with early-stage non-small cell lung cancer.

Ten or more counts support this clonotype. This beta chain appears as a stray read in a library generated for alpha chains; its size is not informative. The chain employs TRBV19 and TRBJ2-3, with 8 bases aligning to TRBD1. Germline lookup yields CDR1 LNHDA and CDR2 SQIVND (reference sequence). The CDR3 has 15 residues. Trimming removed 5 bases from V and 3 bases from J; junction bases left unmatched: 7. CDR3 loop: CASSGTGRVTDTQYF. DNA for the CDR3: TGTGCCAGTAGTGGGACAGGTAGAGTGACAGATACGCAGTATTTT.

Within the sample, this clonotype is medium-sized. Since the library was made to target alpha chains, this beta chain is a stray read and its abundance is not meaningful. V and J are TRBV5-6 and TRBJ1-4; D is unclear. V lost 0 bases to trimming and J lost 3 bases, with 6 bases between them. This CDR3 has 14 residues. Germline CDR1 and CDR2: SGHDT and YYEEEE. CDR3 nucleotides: TGTGCCAGCAGCTTGGGAGGCCCTAATGAAAAACTGTTTTTT. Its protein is CASSLGGPNEKLFF.

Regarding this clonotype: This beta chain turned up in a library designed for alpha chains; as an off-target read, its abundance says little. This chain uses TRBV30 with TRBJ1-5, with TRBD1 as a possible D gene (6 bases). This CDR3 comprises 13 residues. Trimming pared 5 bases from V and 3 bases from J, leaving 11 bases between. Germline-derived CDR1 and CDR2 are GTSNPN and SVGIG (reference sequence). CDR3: CAWGQSVNQPQHF. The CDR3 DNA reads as TGTGCCTGGGGACAGTCGGTCAATCAGCCCCAGCATTTT.

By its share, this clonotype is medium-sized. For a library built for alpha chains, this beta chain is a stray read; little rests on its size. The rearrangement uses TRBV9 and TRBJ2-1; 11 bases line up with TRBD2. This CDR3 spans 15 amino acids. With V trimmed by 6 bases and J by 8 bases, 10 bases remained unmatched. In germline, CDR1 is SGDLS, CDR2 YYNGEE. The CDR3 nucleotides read TGTGCCAGCACCCATAGCGGGAGGGCCGTCGATGAGCAGTTCTTC. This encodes CASTHSGRAVDEQFF.

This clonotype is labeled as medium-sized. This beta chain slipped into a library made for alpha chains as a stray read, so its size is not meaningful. CDR3 residues: CASSLGRTGGSYEQYF. CDR3 DNA sequence: TGTGCCAGCAGCTTGGGGAGGACAGGGGGCTCCTACGAGCAGTACTTC. The chain uses TRBV7-9 and TRBJ2-7, with 10 bases identical to TRBD1. The junction had 5 bases not matched to a gene; V was cut back by 3 bases and J by 0 bases. The CDR3 has 16 amino acids. CDR1 and CDR2 from the germline V gene are SEHNR and FQNEAQ (reference sequence). The entire variable domain, with the rest obtained from reference TRBV7-9 and TRBJ2-7, is as follows: DTGVSQNPRHKITKRGQNVTFRCDPISEHNRLYWYRQTLGQGPEFLTYFQNEAQLEKSRLLSDRFSAERPKGSFSTLEIQRTEQGDSAMYLCASSLGRTGGSYEQYFGPGTRLTVT.

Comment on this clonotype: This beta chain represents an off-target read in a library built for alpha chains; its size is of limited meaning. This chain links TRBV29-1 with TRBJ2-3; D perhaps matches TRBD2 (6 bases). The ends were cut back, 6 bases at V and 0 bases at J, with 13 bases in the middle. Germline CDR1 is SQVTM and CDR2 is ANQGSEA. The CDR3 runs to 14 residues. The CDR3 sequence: CSVDGDLSTDTQYF. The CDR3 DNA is TGCAGCGTGGACGGGGACTTAAGCACAGATACGCAGTATTTT.

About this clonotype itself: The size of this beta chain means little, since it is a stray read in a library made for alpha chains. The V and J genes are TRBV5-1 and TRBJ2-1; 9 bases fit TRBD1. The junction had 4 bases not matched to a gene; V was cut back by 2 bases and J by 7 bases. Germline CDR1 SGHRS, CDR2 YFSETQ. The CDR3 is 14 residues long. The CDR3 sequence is CASSLQGAGNEQFF. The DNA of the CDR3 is TGCGCCAGCAGCTTACAGGGGGCAGGGAATGAGCAGTTCTTC.

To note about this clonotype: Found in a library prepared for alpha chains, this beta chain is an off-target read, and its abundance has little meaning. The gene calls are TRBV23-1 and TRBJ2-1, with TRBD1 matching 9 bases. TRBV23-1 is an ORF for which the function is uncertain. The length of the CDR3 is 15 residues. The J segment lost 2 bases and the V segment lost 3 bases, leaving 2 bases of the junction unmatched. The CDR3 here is CASSQRDRAYNEQFF. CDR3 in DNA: TGCGCCAGCAGTCAGAGGGACAGGGCCTACAATGAGCAGTTCTTC.

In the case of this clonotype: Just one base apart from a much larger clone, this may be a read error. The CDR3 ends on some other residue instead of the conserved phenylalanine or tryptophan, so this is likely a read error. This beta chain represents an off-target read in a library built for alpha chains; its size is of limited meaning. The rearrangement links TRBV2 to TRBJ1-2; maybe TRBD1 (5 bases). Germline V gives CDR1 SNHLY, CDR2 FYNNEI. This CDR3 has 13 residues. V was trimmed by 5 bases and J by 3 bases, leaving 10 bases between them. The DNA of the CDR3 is TGTGCCAGCAGTCGACAGTTTGACTATGGCTACACCTCC. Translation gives CASSRQFDYGYTS.

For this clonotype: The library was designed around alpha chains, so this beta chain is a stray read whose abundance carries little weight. CDR3 region: CASSPRAREYF. The CDR3 coding sequence is TGTGCCAGCTCACCGCGTGCCCGGGAGTACTTC. The gene calls are TRBV2 and TRBJ2-7, with D unclear. The CDR3 sequence is 11 residues long. Germline CDR1 reads SNHLY; CDR2 reads FYNNEI. Trimming pared 8 bases from V and 11 bases from J, leaving 16 bases between.

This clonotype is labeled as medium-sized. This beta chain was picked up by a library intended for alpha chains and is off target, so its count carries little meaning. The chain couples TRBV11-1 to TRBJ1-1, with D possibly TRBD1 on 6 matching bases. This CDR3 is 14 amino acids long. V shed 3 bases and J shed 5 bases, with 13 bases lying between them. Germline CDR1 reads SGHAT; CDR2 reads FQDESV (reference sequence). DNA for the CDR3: TGTGCCAGCAGCTTGGGGGGCCGAGGGACTGAAGCTTTCTTT. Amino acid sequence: CASSLGGRGTEAFF. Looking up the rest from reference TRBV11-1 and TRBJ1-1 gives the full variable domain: EAEVAQSPRYKITEKSQAVAFWCDPISGHATLYWYRQILGQGPELLVQFQDESVVDDSQLPKDRFSAERLKGVDSTLKIQPAELGDSAMYLCASSLGGRGTEAFFGQGTRLTVV.

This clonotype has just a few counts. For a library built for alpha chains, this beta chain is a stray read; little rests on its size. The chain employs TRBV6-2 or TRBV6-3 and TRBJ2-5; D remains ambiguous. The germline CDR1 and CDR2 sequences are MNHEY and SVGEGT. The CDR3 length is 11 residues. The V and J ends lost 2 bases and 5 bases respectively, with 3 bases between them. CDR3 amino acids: CASSYGETQYF. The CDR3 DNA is TGTGCCAGCAGTTACGGGGAGACCCAGTACTTC.

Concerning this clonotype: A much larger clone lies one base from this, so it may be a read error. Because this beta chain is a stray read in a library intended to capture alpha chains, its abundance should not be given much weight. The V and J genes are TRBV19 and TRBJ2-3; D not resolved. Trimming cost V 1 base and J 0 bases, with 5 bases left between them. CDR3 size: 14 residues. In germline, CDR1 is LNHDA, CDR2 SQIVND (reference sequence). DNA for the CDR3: TGTGCCAGTAGTATAGCGAGAAGCACAGATACGCAGTATTTT. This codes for CASSIARSTDTQYF.